The sequence of this T cell receptor beta chain was determined in a study of T-cell memory formation after mild COVID-19. At the level of the study: TCR clusters showed largely donor specificity.

This clonotype was counted between two and nine times. Its antigen is still unknown. Employing constant-segment primers, 5'RACE generated TCR alpha and TCR beta cDNA libraries bearing sample barcodes and UMIs. TCRdb passed the 5' RACE reads through MiXCR, listing each CDR3 protein once. The sample shows 550,000 to 650,000 distinct CDR3 sequences, roughly 17% of them seen only once. Study findings and constraints: That cross-reactive memory joined was suggested by some responding clones appearing in pre-infection memory. The study found contracting CD4+ clones mainly in CM and EM and contracting CD8+ clones in EMRA.

The CDR3 has 16 amino acids. V gave up 4 bases and J gave up 2 bases; unmatched junction bases: 8. This receptor was taken from an adult woman who had mild COVID-19 (a few samples of this study predate the infection). Cell type and time point are not known. The chain recombines TRBV12-3 or TRBV12-4 with TRBJ2-1; 7 nucleotides agree with TRBD2. The sequencing sample was made of PBMCs or a T cell subset sorted from them (not recorded which). The CDR3 here is CASSSQGAGAYNEQFF. The CDR3 DNA sequence: TGTGCCAGCAGTTCCCAAGGGGCGGGGGCCTACAATGAGCAGTTCTTC.